Included here is one T cell receptor (beta chain) sequence, with context. Its matching antigen is unknown. Whole-study results and caveats: Tumor Treg TCRs overlapped most with tumor naive CD4+ cells. The TCR gene usage of tumor memory CD4+ T cells clustered together with blood and lymph node memory CD4+ cells and with lymph node naive CD4+ cells.

TCRdb passed the 5' RACE reads through MiXCR, listing each CDR3 protein once. The repertoire has about 6,200 distinct CDR3 sequences, around 60% of them found once; the top ten carry under 5%. The memory fraction was CD4+CD45RO+CD25- cells. The V and J ends lost 4 bases and 7 bases respectively, with 12 bases between them. The germline V gene encodes CDR1 SGHRS and CDR2 YFSETQ. The CDR3 consists of 14 residues. The chain recombines TRBV5-1 with TRBJ1-6; possibly TRBD1 for D (5 bases). The receptor comes from a female donor with breast cancer. The sequencing sample was made of tumor-infiltrating memory CD4+ T cells sorted from the breast tumor. This sample's subset: memory CD4+ T cells, CD4+CD45RO+CD25-. In DNA form, the CDR3 reads TGCGCCAGCAGCCGGGACCCACGAAATTCACCCCTCCACTTT. Encoded protein: CASSRDPRNSPLHF.